This T cell receptor (beta chain) was captured in a study of blood T cell repertoires in COVID-19. About the research overall: The United States, Italy and Spain provided the acute and convalescent COVID-19 samples.

Patients from Seattle were sampled longitudinally, starting during active infection. J was trimmed by 6 bases and V by 0 bases; bases with no gene match: 3. The CDR3 sequence is 14 residues long. CDR1 is LGHDT and CDR2 is YNNKEL in the germline V gene (reference sequence). TCRdb's table, derived via immunoSEQ multiplex PCR, lists solely in-frame clones and lacks some. The data show around 290,000 clones, with roughly nine tenths seen just once and over 2% held by the top ten. This sequence joins TRBV3-1 (or the pseudogene TRBV3-2) and TRBJ1-2; the match to TRBD1 covers 8 bases. The clonotype was recovered from a young woman with COVID-19, enrolled during active disease. Sequencing used peripheral blood. CDR3 residues: CASSQEDRVDGYTF. CDR3 in DNA: TGTGCCAGCAGCCAAGAGGACAGGGTCGATGGCTACACCTTC.